This T cell receptor beta chain was observed in a study of CD8 T cells in ankylosing spondylitis (dated by TCRdb to about 2017). For context, the study as a whole: T cell receptor beta repertoires were profiled in healthy donors and ankylosing spondylitis patients so that disease-linked TCR variants could be found. The full study cohort comprised roughly 24 ankylosing spondylitis patients and over a hundred healthy donors. Samples of peripheral blood were taken, and for ankylosing spondylitis patients, synovial fluid was collected as well. What the research found in general, with its limitations: The disease-linked clones had a CD8+ phenotype and were found at relatively low frequencies in peripheral blood. Some TCR beta motif variants had previously been reported in synovial fluid and blood of reactive arthritis patients, which suggested common disease-initiation mechanisms. The disease-linked clones were reported as significantly enriched in matched synovial fluid samples from ankylosing spondylitis patients. A TCR beta motif made up of fewer than 10 highly homologous amino acid variants appeared to be characteristic of blood from ankylosing spondylitis patients.

Reads for this sample came from an Illumina HiSeq 2500. Quantitative 5'-RACE with molecular barcodes was used to prepare TCR beta libraries. In the source study's methods: To identify disease-linked TCR variants, a new computational method was used, one built on a probabilistic model of VDJ rearrangement. TCRdb took the public reads, trimmed them with fastp at Q25, ran MiXCR for clone calling and kept in-frame beta chains. Rows with a matching CDR3 protein are joined into one entry that keeps the most common DNA and genes. TCRdb assigned the V and J calls; the authors' analysis was not used. The sample table records 300,000 to 350,000 distinct CDR3 sequences; 14% to 15% of these occur just once. The ten largest clones capture 1.1% of the sample. The CDR3 spans 15 residues, from the cysteine through the phenylalanine. The retained sequence is limited to the CDR3, 45 bases, with the frame set at the first base. Relative to germline, V is missing 3 bases and J is missing 7 bases, with 7 bases of the junction outside any gene match. Based on the germline V gene, the CDR1 and CDR2 sequences are SGHTA and FQGNSA.

This clonotype showed up just a few times. The specificity of this receptor is unknown. Base qualities are missing; no much larger clone stands one base away. The sequence joins TRBV7-2 to TRBJ2-2, with TRBD2 matching 8 junction bases. The source of this sequence is a male donor with ankylosing spondylitis or in good health (not recorded which). Input material: blood, either unsorted or a sorted T cell fraction (not recorded which). The CDR3 protein sequence reads: CASSFGGGRGGELFF. The DNA sequence follows: TGTGCCAGCAGCTTCGGGGGGGGGCGCGGCGGGGAGCTGTTTTTT.